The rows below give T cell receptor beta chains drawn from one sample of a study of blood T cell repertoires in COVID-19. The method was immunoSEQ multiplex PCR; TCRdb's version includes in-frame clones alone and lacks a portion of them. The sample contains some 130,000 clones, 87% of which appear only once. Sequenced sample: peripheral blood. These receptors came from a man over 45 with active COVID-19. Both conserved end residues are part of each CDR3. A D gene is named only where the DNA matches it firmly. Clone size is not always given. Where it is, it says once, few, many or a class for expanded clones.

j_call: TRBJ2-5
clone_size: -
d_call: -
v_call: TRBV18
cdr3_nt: TGTGCCAGCTCTCACAGGGAAGAGACCCAGTACTTC
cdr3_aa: CASSHREETQYF

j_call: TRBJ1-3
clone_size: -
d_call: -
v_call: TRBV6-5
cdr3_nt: TGTGCCAGCTATCCAGGGCTCGGGGGAAACACCATATATTTT
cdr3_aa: CASYPGLGGNTIYF

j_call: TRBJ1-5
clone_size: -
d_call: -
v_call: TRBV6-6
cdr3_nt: TGTGCCAGCAGCACAGACAGCCTCGAGCAGCCCCAGCATTTT
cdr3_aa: CASSTDSLEQPQHF

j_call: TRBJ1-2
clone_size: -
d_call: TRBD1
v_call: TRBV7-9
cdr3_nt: TGTGCCAGCAGCTTAGGGGACAGGGCCCCAAGCTACACCTTC
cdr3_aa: CASSLGDRAPSYTF

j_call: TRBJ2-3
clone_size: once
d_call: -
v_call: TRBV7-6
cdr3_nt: TGTGCCAGCAGCTTGGACAGATCGGATACGCAGTATTTT
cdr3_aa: CASSLDRSDTQYF

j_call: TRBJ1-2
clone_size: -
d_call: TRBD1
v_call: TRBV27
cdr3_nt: TGTGCCAGCAGTCGAAATCCGGGACAGGGGGTCCATGGCTACACCTTC
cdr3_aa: CASSRNPGQGVHGYTF

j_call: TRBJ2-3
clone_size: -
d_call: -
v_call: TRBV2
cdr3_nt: TGTGCCAGCAGTGAGGGTTACAGAAGCACAGATACGCAGTATTTT
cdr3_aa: CASSEGYRSTDTQYF

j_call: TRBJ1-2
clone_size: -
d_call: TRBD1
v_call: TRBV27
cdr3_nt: TGTGCCAGCAGTCCCGGACAGGTCCATGGCTACACCTTC
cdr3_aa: CASSPGQVHGYTF

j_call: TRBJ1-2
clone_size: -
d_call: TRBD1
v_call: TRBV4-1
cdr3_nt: TGCGCCAGCAGCCAGGAAGGACAGGGACGCTATGGCTACACCTTC
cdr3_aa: CASSQEGQGRYGYTF

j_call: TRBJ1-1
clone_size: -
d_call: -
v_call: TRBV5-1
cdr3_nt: TGCGCCAGCAGCCCCTCTACTTCGACAGCCTATGGTTCTTTCTTT
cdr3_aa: CASSPSTSTAYGSFF

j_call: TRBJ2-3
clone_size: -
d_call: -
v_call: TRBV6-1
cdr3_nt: TGTGCCAGCAGTGAAGCTCTGGGGCAGGGCACAGATACGCAGTATTTT
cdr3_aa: CASSEALGQGTDTQYF

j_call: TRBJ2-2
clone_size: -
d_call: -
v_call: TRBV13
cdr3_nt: TGTGCCAGCAGTAAGACAGGCGGTAACACCGGGGAGCTGTTTTTT
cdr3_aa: CASSKTGGNTGELFF

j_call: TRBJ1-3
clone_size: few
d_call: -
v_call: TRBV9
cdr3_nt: TGTGCCAGCAGCGTTAGCGGAAACACCATATATTTT
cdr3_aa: CASSVSGNTIYF

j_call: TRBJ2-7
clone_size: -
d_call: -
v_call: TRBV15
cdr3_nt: TGTGCCACCGGTAGGAGGGGAGACTCCTACGAGCAGTACTTC
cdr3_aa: CATGRRGDSYEQYF

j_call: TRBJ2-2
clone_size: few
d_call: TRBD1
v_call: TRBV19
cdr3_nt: TGTGCCAGTAGTATAGGCCCTCAGGGGGCCGGGGAGCTGTTTTTT
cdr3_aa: CASSIGPQGAGELFF

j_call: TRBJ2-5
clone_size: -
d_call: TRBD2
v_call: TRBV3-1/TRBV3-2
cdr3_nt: TGTGCCAGCAGCCACTCCGGGACTAGGAGGGAGACCCAGTACTTC
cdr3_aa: CASSHSGTRRETQYF

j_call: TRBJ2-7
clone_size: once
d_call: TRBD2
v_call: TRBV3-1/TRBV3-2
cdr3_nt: TGTGCCAGCAGCCAAGTCCCGACTAGCGGCGAGCAGTACTTC
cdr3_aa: CASSQVPTSGEQYF

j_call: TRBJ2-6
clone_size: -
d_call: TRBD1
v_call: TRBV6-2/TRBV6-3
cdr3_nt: TGTGCCAGCAGCCCGGGACAGGGGAGGCCTGGGGCCAACGTCCTGACTTTC
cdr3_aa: CASSPGQGRPGANVLTF

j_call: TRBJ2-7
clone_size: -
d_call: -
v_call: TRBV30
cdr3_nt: TGTGCCTGGGCAAGGAGCAGGGATAACTACGAGCAGTACTTC
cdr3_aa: CAWARSRDNYEQYF

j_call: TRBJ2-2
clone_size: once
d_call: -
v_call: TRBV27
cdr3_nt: TGTGCCAGCAACTCCCAGACAGTTGAGAACACCGGGGAGCTGTTTTTT
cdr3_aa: CASNSQTVENTGELFF

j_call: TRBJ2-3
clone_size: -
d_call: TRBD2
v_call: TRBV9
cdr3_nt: TGTGCCAGCAGCACTAGCGGGGGGGTTCTCGCAGATACGCAGTATTTT
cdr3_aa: CASSTSGGVLADTQYF

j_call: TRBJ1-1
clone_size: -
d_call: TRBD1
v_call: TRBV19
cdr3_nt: TGTGCCAGTACCCCGACAGGGGCGAGAACTGAAGCTTTCTTT
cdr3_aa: CASTPTGARTEAFF

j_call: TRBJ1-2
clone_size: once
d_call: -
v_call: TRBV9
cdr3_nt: TGTGCCAGCAGCGTAGCTACGGGCTATGGCTACACCTTC
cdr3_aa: CASSVATGYGYTF

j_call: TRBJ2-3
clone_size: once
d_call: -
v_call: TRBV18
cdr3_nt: TGTGCCAGCTCACGGGACCCCCTAGCGAGCACAGATACGCAGTATTTT
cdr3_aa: CASSRDPLASTDTQYF

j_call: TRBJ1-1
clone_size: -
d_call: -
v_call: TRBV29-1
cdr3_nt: TGCAGCGTTTACCAGGGAACTGAAGCTTTCTTT
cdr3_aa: CSVYQGTEAFF

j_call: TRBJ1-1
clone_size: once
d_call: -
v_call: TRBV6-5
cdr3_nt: TGTGCCAGCAGTTCCCCGGGAGCCGAAGCTTTCTTT
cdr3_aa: CASSSPGAEAFF

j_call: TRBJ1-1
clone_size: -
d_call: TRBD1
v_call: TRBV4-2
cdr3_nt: TGTGCCAGCAGCCTTCCCCGCGGGACAGGGTTAGACACTGAAGCTTTCTTT
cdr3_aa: CASSLPRGTGLDTEAFF

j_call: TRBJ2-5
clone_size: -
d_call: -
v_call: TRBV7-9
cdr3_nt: TGTGCCAGCAGCTTACTTCCCAGAACGGGACAACGAGAGACCCAGTACTTC
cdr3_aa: CASSLLPRTGQRETQYF

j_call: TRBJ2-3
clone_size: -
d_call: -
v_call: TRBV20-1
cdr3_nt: TGCAGTGCTAATGAGGGGGGACGGGGAGATACGCAGTATTTT
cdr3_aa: CSANEGGRGDTQYF

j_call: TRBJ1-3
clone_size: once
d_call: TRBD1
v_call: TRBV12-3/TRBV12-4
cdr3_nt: TGTGCCAGCGCCCGGGACAGGGGGAGCACCATATATTTT
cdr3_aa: CASARDRGSTIYF

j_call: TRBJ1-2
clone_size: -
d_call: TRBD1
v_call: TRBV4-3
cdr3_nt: TGCGCCAGCAGCCAAGATTCTGACAGGGCCTCCTATGGCTACACCTTC
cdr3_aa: CASSQDSDRASYGYTF

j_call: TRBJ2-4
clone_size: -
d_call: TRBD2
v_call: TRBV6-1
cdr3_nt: TGTGCCAGCAGTGAAGGGCCTAGCGGGGGGCAAGCCAAAAACATTCAGTACTTC
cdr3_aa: CASSEGPSGGQAKNIQYF

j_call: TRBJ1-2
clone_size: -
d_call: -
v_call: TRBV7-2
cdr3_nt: TGTGCCAGCAGCGCCGACAGAGCTGGCTATGGCTACACCTTC
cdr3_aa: CASSADRAGYGYTF

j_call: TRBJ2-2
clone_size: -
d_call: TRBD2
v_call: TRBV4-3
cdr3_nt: TGCGCCAGCAGTGCGGCGGGGGGGAAGAAGGCCGGGGAGCTGTTTTTT
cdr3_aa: CASSAAGGKKAGELFF

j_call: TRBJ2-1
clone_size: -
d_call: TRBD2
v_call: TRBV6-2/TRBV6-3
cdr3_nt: TGTGCCAGCAGTTCTAGCGGGGACTACAATGAGCAGTTCTTC
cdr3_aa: CASSSSGDYNEQFF

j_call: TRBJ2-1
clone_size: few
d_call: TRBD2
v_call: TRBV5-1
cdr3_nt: TGCGCCAGCACAGGGACTAGCGGACGCAATGAGCAGTTCTTC
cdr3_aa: CASTGTSGRNEQFF

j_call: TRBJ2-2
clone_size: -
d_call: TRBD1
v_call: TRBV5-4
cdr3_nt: TGTGCCAGCACCCCCACAGGGGCGTACACCGGGGAGCTGTTTTTT
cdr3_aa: CASTPTGAYTGELFF

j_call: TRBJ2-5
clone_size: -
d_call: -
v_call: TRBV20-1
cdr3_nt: TGCAGTGCTAGAGTCCGGGGGAGCCAGTACTTC
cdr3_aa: CSARVRGSQYF

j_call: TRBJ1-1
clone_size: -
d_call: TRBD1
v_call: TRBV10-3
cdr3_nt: TGTGCCATCAGTCGACAGGGGTTAGGGGCTGAGGTGGCTGAAGCTTTCTTT
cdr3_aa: CAISRQGLGAEVAEAFF

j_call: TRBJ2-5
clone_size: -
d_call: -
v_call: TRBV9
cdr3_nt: TGTGCCAGCAGCTCAAACCAAGAGACCCAGTACTTC
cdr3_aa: CASSSNQETQYF

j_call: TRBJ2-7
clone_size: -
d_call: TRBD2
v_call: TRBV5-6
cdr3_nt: TGTGCCAGCAGCCCCCTCTCCGGGGGGAGCTCCTACGAGCAGTACTTC
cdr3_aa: CASSPLSGGSSYEQYF

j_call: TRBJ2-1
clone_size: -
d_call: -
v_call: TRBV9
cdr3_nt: TGTGCCAGCAGCTGGGGGCCCAATGAGCAGTTCTTC
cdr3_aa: CASSWGPNEQFF